What follows is one T cell receptor beta chain and its context. This CDR3 spans 15 amino acids. Germline lookup yields CDR1 SGHAT and CDR2 FQNNGV. V was trimmed by 1 base and J by 2 bases, leaving 12 bases between them. The data were obtained in a study of shared T cell receptors in the human thymus. Profiling relied on immunoSEQ multiplex PCR, and the TCRdb table lists in-frame clones only, not all of them. This sample has hundreds of thousands of clones; approximately 88% occur once, and the top ten carry around 0.01%. These same records also appear under a second study, on human thymus T cells. That work contributes: In corrective heart surgery, resections were taken, and these provided the thymus tissue. Repertoires sampled from thymus and blood appeared biased in V and J gene usage.

This sequence was found in a boy in the first two years of life with a congenital heart defect. The chain is built from TRBV11-2 and TRBJ2-7, with D perhaps matching TRBD1 (5 bases). The sample was thymocytes. The CDR3 region has the DNA TGTGCCAGCAGCTTAGTACCCCAGGGTCCCTACGAGCAGTACTTC. Amino acid sequence: CASSLVPQGPYEQYF.